The rows below give T cell receptor beta chains drawn from one sample of a study of graft-versus-host responses after intestinal transplantation. TCRdb's table, derived via immunoSEQ multiplex PCR, lists solely in-frame clones and lacks some. The table records around 50,000 clones, about 90% of them present only once. The antigens these receptors bind are not known. The starting material was unstimulated CD4+ T cells sorted from spleen or lymph node cells, obtained before transplant. Receptor source: a human donor who was the organ donor for an intestinal transplant. Both conserved end residues are part of each CDR3. A D gene is named only where the DNA matches it firmly. Size tells how often a clone was seen (once, few, many) or the class of an expanded clone, and some rows leave it out.

>TRBJ1-3|-|TRBV28|-
TGTGCCAGCAGCCCTTCTAATGGAAACACCATATATTTT
CASSPSNGNTIYF
>TRBJ1-5|-|TRBV29-1|-
TGCAGCGTTGGTTGGTCAGGGGGCAATCAGCCCCAGCATTTT
CSVGWSGGNQPQHF
>TRBJ2-5|-|TRBV28|-
TGTGCCAGCAGTTTGCCCTCAGCGCAAGAGACCCAGTACTTC
CASSLPSAQETQYF
>TRBJ2-3|TRBD1|TRBV28|-
TGTGCCAGCAGTTTTCAGGGGACAGGGACAGATACGCAGTATTTT
CASSFQGTGTDTQYF
>TRBJ2-3|TRBD2|TRBV5-4|-
TGTGCCAGCAGCTTGGCTAGCGGACGCACAGATACGCAGTATTTT
CASSLASGRTDTQYF
>TRBJ1-5|TRBD1|TRBV9|-
TGTGCCAGCAGCGTAGGGACAGGAAGCAATCAGCCCCAGCATTTT
CASSVGTGSNQPQHF
>TRBJ2-1|-|TRBV5-3|-
TGTGCCAGAAAAACGACTCCTACCGAGCAGTTCTTC
CARKTTPTEQFF
>TRBJ2-2|-|TRBV25-1|-
TGTGCCAGCAATGGACAGCCTCCCGGGGAGCTGTTTTTT
CASNGQPPGELFF
>TRBJ2-2|TRBD2|TRBV5-1|-
TGCGCCAGCAGCAATCCCGGGACTAGAACCGGGGAGCTGTTTTTT
CASSNPGTRTGELFF
>TRBJ2-7|-|TRBV29-1|-
TGCAGCGTAGATACCGGGACAAGAATCTACTTC
CSVDTGTRIYF
>TRBJ1-2|TRBD1|TRBV6-6|medium-sized
TGTGCCAGCAGTTACTGGGACAGCCATCCTGGCTACACCTTC
CASSYWDSHPGYTF
>TRBJ2-7|TRBD2|TRBV6-6|-
TGTGCCAGCAGTTCCCGAACTAGCGCGATGGAGCAGTACTTC
CASSSRTSAMEQYF
>TRBJ2-7|TRBD1|TRBV5-1|-
TGCGCCAGCACAATCGACAGGGTTGACCTCTCCCACGAGCAGTACTTC
CASTIDRVDLSHEQYF
>TRBJ1-3|-|TRBV4-3|few
TGCGCCAGCAGCCAAGAATGGGGAGGTGCTGGAAACACCATATATTTT
CASSQEWGGAGNTIYF
>TRBJ2-1|-|TRBV2|-
TGTGCCGGCCATCGATCTAGGACTACCCACAATGAGCAGTTCTTC
CAGHRSRTTHNEQFF
>TRBJ2-1|-|TRBV5-1|-
TGCGCCAGCAGCCCCAGGGGTGCCAGCGGCAATGAGCAGTTCTTC
CASSPRGASGNEQFF
>TRBJ2-3|-|TRBV19|-
TGTGCCAGTAGTATAGTGGGGTCCGGGAGAGAGTATTTT
CASSIVGSGREYF
>TRBJ2-7|-|TRBV7-2|-
TGTGCCAGCAGCCGCTCCTACGAGCAGTACTTC
CASSRSYEQYF
>TRBJ2-4|TRBD1|TRBV7-2|-
TGTGCCAGCAGCCGCCGGCTGGGACAGAGAAACATTCAGTACTTC
CASSRRLGQRNIQYF
>TRBJ2-1|-|TRBV7-9|-
TGTGCCAGCAGCTTAGCCACTGGCTCCTACAATGAGCAGTTCTTC
CASSLATGSYNEQFF
>TRBJ2-7|TRBD2|TRBV18|-
TGTGCCAGCTCACCCGGGACTAGCGGGAGTGGGGAGCAGTACTTC
CASSPGTSGSGEQYF
>TRBJ2-3|TRBD1|TRBV9|-
TGTGCCAGCACCCCCGACAGGGTCACAGATACGCAGTATTTT
CASTPDRVTDTQYF
>TRBJ2-2|-|TRBV5-5|-
TGTGCCAGCAGCTCTGTCCCAGGGGCAATCGGGGAGCTGTTTTTT
CASSSVPGAIGELFF
>TRBJ2-1|-|TRBV5-1|-
TGCGCCAGCAGCTCCACCCCAGGGGTTACCTACAATGAGCAGTTCTTC
CASSSTPGVTYNEQFF
>TRBJ2-7|TRBD1|TRBV5-5|-
TGTGCCAGCAGCTGGCCGGGACAGGGGTTTGGGGAGCAGTACTTC
CASSWPGQGFGEQYF
>TRBJ2-4|TRBD2|TRBV7-2|-
TGTGCCAGCAGCTATCCCCATGGTCGGGAGGAAAACATTCAGTACTTC
CASSYPHGREENIQYF
>TRBJ2-7|-|TRBV7-2|-
TGTGCCAGCAGCTTAGCCGCTCTCCGCTTTGAGGGCGAGCAGTACTTC
CASSLAALRFEGEQYF
>TRBJ2-5|TRBD1|TRBV7-6|-
TGTGCCAGCAGCTTAGGGACAGGACAAGAGACCCAGTACTTC
CASSLGTGQETQYF
>TRBJ2-7|-|TRBV6-7|few
TGTGCCAGCAGTTACCCGGACACCTACGAGCAGTACTTC
CASSYPDTYEQYF
>TRBJ2-7|TRBD2|TRBV7-2|-
TGTGCCAGCAGTCGTATAGCGGGATATCGAGAGCAGTACTTC
CASSRIAGYREQYF
>TRBJ1-2|-|TRBV11-2|-
TGTGCCAGCAGCTTTAGGAGGGATTCTGATGGCTACACCTTC
CASSFRRDSDGYTF
>TRBJ2-7|-|TRBV21-1|-
TGTGCCAGCAGCAAACCCGGGACAGTCTACGAGCAGTACTTC
CASSKPGTVYEQYF
>TRBJ2-6|TRBD1|TRBV27|-
TGTGCCAGCAGTAGGACAGGGTGGAGGTCTGGGGCCAACGTCCTGACTTTC
CASSRTGWRSGANVLTF
>TRBJ2-4|-|TRBV5-1|-
TGCGCCAGCAGCTTGGAGGCAGGGGAAAACATTCAGTACTTC
CASSLEAGENIQYF
>TRBJ1-4|-|TRBV5-1|-
TGCGCCAGCAGGAAAAATCGGGTCCTTAATGAAAAACTGTTTTTT
CASRKNRVLNEKLFF
>TRBJ1-1|TRBD1|TRBV9|-
TGTGCCAGCAGCGCAGAAGGACAGGGTTACACTGAAGCTTTCTTT
CASSAEGQGYTEAFF
>TRBJ2-1|TRBD2|TRBV11-3|few
TGTGCCAGCAGCTTCCAAGCGGGAGGGAACAATGAGCAGTTCTTC
CASSFQAGGNNEQFF
>TRBJ2-7|TRBD1|TRBV28|-
TGTGCCAGCAGGGGGTACTGGGACAGGGGCTCCTACGAGCAGTACTTC
CASRGYWDRGSYEQYF
>TRBJ1-1|TRBD1|TRBV6-5|few
TGTGCCAGCCAATCACCCAGGACAGGGAACACTGAAGCTTTCTTT
CASQSPRTGNTEAFF
>TRBJ2-7|TRBD1|TRBV7-2|-
TGTGCCAGCAGCTTAGCCGGGACAGGGAATTACGAGCAGTACTTC
CASSLAGTGNYEQYF
>TRBJ1-3|-|TRBV6-4|-
TGTGCCAGCGCCGACAGCTTCAGGGGAGACACCATATATTTT
CASADSFRGDTIYF
>TRBJ2-1|TRBD2|TRBV4-1|-
TGCGCCAGCAGCCAATCCGGCGGGGGAAACAATGAGCAGTTCTTC
CASSQSGGGNNEQFF
>TRBJ1-5|-|TRBV21-1|-
TGTGCCAGCAGCAAGAGGGCAGCGCCCTCGAGTCAGCCCCAGCATTTT
CASSKRAAPSSQPQHF
>TRBJ2-2|TRBD2|TRBV5-1|-
TGCGCCAGCAGCTTGGGCCGGGGGGGAAGGACCGGGGAGCTGTTTTTT
CASSLGRGGRTGELFF
>TRBJ1-4|TRBD1|TRBV28|-
TGTGCCAGCAGCCTCGCCGCGGGCCGGGACAGGGGTTGGGAAAAACTGTTTTTT
CASSLAAGRDRGWEKLFF
>TRBJ2-6|TRBD1|TRBV19|-
TGTGCCAGTGGGAACCGGACAGGTTCCCTCTCTGGGGCCAACGTCCTGACTTTC
CASGNRTGSLSGANVLTF
>TRBJ1-4|TRBD1|TRBV7-9|-
TGTGCCAGCAGCTTTTGGACAGGGAAAGGAGAAAAACTGTTTTTT
CASSFWTGKGEKLFF
>TRBJ2-2|-|TRBV4-2|-
TGTGCCAGCAGCCAAGCTAAACAGATTATCGGCGGGGAGCTGTTTTTT
CASSQAKQIIGGELFF
>TRBJ2-5|-|TRBV7-2|-
TGTGCCAGCAGCTTAGCGACTAGCCAAGAGACCCAGTACTTC
CASSLATSQETQYF
>TRBJ1-2|-|TRBV10-1|-
TGCGCCAGCAGTGGGCCACGTCAGGGGACGCACTATGGCTACACCTTC
CASSGPRQGTHYGYTF